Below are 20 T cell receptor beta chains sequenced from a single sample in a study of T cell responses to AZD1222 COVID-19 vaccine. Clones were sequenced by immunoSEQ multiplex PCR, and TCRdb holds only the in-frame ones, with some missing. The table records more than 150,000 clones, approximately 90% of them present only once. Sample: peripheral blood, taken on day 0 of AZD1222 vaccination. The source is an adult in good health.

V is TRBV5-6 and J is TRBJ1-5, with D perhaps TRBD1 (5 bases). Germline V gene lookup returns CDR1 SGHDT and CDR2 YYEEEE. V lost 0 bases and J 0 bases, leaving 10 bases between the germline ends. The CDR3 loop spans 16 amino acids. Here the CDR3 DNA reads TGTGCCAGCAGCTTGGCGGGGACTTATAGCAATCAGCCCCAGCATTTT. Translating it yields CASSLAGTYSNQPQHF.

This CDR3 is CASSFGGLRVYEQYF. The CDR3 DNA is TGCGCCAGCAGCTTCGGGGGGTTACGGGTATACGAGCAGTACTTC. The chain carries TRBV5-1 and TRBJ2-7, with TRBD2 matching 7 bases. The CDR3 covers 15 residues. Germline trimming cut 2 bases from V and 4 bases from J; bases unmatched to any gene: 9. The germline CDR1 and CDR2 sequences are SGHRS and YFSETQ.

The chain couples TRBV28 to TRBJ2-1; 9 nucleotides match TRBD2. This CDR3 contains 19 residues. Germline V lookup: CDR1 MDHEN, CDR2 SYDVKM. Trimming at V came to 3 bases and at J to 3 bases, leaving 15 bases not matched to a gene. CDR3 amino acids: CASSFPLTPGLAVYNEQFF. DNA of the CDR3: TGTGCCAGCAGTTTCCCACTCACCCCGGGACTAGCAGTCTACAATGAGCAGTTCTTC.

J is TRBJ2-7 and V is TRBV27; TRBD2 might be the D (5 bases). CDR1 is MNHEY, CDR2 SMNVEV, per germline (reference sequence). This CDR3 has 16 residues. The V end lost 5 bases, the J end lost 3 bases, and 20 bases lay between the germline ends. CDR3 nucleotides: TGTGCCAGCAGTAGCCTAGTCGGAGGAGTAGGCTACGAGCAGTACTTC. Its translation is CASSSLVGGVGYEQYF.

CDR3 bases: TGTGCCATCAGTGCCCCTTGGGGTGAGCAGTTCTTC. Translating it yields CAISAPWGEQFF. The chain recombines TRBV10-3 with TRBJ2-1; D is unclear. The CDR3 consists of 12 residues. From germline, CDR1 is ENHRY and CDR2 SYGVKD. Deletions cut 4 bases from V and 9 bases from J, with 10 bases between.

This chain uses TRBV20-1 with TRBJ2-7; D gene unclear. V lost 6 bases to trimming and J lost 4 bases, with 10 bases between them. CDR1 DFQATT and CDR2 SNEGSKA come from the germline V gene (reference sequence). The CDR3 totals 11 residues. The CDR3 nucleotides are TGCAGTGCAGTAGGGCAATACGAGCAGTACTTC. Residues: CSAVGQYEQYF.

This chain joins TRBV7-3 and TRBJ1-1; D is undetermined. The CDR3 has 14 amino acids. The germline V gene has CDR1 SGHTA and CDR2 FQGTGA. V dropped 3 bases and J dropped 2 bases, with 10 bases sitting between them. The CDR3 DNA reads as TGTGCCAGCAGCTTCTCCCCGCTTAACACTGAAGCTTTCTTT. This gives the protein CASSFSPLNTEAFF.

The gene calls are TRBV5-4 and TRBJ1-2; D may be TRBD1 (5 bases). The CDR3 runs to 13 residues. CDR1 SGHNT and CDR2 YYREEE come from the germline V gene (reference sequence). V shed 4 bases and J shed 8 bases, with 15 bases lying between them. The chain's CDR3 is CASSQQAAGGYTF. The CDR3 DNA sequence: TGTGCCAGCAGCCAACAGGCGGCGGGGGGCTACACCTTC.

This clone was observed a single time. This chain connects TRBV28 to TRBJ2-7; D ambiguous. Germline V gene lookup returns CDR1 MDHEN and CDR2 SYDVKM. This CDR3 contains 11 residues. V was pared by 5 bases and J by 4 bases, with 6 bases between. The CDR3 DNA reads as TGTGCCAGCAGTGCGGCATACGAGCAGTACTTC. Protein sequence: CASSAAYEQYF.

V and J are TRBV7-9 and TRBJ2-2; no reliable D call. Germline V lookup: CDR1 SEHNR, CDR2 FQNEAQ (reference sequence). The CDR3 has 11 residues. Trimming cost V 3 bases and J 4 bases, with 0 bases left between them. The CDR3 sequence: CASSFTGELFF. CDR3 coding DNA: TGTGCCAGCAGCTTCACCGGGGAGCTGTTTTTT.

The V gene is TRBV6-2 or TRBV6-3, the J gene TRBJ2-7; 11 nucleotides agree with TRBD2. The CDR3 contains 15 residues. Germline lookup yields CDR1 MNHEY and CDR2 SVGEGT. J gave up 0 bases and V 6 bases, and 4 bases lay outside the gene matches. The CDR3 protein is CASSPGLAVSYEQYF. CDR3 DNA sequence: TGTGCCAGCAGCCCGGGACTAGCGGTCTCCTACGAGCAGTACTTC.

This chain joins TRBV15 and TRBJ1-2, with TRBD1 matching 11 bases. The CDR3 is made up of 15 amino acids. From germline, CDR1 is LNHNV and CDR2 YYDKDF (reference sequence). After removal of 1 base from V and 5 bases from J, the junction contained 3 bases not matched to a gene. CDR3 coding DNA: TGTGCCACCAGCAGAGGGGACAGGGGGAATTATGGCTACACCTTC. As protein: CATSRGDRGNYGYTF.

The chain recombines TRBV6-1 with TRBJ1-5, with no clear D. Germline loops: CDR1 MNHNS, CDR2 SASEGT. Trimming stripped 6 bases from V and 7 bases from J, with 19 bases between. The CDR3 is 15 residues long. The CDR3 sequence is CASSHRASGSQPQHF. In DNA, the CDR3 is TGTGCCAGCAGCCACCGGGCTTCGGGAAGCCAGCCCCAGCATTTT.

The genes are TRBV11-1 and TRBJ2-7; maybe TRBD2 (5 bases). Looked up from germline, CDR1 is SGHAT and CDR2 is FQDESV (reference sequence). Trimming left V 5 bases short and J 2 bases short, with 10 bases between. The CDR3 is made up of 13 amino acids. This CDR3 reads CASSADWTYEQYF. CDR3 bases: TGTGCCAGCAGCGCGGACTGGACCTACGAGCAGTACTTC.

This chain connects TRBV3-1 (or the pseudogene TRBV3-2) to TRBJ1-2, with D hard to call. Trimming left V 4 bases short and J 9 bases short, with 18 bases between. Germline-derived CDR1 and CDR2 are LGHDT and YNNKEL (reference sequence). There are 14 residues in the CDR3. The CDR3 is CASSPWAGGRRYTF. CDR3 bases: TGTGCCAGCAGCCCTTGGGCGGGCGGTCGTCGCTACACCTTC.

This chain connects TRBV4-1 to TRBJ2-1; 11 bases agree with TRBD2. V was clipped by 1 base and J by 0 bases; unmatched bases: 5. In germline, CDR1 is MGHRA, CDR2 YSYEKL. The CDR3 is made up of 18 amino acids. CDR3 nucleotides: TGCGCCAGCAGCCAAGTTAGCGGGAGGGCGAGCTCCTACAATGAGCAGTTCTTC. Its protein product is CASSQVSGRASSYNEQFF.

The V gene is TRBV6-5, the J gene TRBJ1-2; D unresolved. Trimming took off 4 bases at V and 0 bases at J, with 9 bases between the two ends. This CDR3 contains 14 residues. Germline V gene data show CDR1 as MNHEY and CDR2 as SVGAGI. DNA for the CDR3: TGTGCCAGCAGTTTAGTCGGGACTAACTATGGCTACACCTTC. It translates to CASSLVGTNYGYTF.

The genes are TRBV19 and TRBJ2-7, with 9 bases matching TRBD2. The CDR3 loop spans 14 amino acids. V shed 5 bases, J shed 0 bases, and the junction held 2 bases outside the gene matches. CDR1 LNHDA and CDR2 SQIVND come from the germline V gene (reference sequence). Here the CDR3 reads CASSLAGPSYEQYF. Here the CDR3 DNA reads TGTGCCAGTAGTCTAGCGGGACCCTCCTACGAGCAGTACTTC. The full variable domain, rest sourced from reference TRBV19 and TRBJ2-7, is DGGITQSPKYLFRKEGQNVTLSCEQNLNHDAMYWYRQDPGQGLRLIYYSQIVNDFQKGDIAEGYSVSREKKESFPLTVTSAQKNPTAFYLCASSLAGPSYEQYFGPGTRLTVT.

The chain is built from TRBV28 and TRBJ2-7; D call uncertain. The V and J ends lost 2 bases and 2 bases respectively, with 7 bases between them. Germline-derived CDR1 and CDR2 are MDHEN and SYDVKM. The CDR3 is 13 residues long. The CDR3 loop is CASSLRATYEQYF. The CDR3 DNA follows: TGTGCCAGCAGTTTAAGGGCCACCTACGAGCAGTACTTC. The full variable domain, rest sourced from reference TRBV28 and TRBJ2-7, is DVKVTQSSRYLVKRTGEKVFLECVQDMDHENMFWYRQDPGLGLRLIYFSYDVKMKEKGDIPEGYSVSREKKERFSLILESASTNQTSMYLCASSLRATYEQYFGPGTRLTVT.

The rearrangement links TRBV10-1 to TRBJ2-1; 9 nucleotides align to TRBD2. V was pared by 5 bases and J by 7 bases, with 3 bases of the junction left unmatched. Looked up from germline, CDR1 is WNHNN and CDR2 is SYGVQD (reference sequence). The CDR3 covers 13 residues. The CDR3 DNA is TGCGCCAGCAGTTTAGCGGGAGTGAATGAGCAGTTCTTC. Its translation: CASSLAGVNEQFF.